Listed below are T cell receptor beta chains from one sample, sequenced in a study of shared clonotypes between healthy human individuals. Libraries were prepared by immunoSEQ multiplex PCR; TCRdb keeps only in-frame clonotypes and omits some of them. The table lists some 2.1 million clones, about 94% of them singletons. The source material was naive CD8+ T cells sorted from blood. The source of these receptors is a man younger than 35 in good health. Each CDR3 is given with its conserved first and last residue. D genes are given only for firm matches. Clone size appears in some rows only: once, few, many, or a class for an expanded clone.

clone size	V gene	D gene	J gene	CDR3 protein	CDR3 DNA
NA	TRBV30	TRBD1	TRBJ1-6	CAWSAGTGDSPLHF	TGTGCCTGGAGTGCCGGGACAGGGGATTCACCCCTCCACTTT
NA	TRBV5-6	TRBD1	TRBJ1-2	CASSAQGAYGYTF	TGTGCCAGCAGCGCGCAGGGGGCATATGGCTACACCTTC
NA	TRBV11-2	TRBD2	TRBJ2-2	CASSLGLAGVGELFF	TGTGCCAGCAGCCTGGGACTAGCGGGAGTAGGGGAGCTGTTTTTT
NA	TRBV30	TRBD1	TRBJ2-7	CAWNPGQGGYEQYF	TGTGCCTGGAACCCGGGACAGGGGGGCTACGAGCAGTACTTC
NA	TRBV28	NA	TRBJ2-3	CASSQSSTESTDTQYF	TGTGCCAGCAGCCAAAGCTCGACGGAGAGCACAGATACGCAGTATTTT
NA	TRBV7-9	NA	TRBJ2-1	CASSGTVNEQFF	TGTGCCAGCAGTGGAACCGTAAATGAGCAGTTCTTC
NA	TRBV6-5	NA	TRBJ2-1	CASSYGGSYNEQFF	TGTGCCAGCAGTTACGGGGGCAGCTACAATGAGCAGTTCTTC
NA	TRBV27	NA	TRBJ2-7	CASSLGGAGTGGNEQYF	TGTGCCAGCAGTCTGGGAGGGGCTGGGACAGGTGGGAACGAGCAGTACTTC
NA	TRBV5-4	NA	TRBJ2-7	CASSLADNSYEQYF	TGTGCCAGCAGCTTGGCCGACAACTCCTACGAGCAGTACTTC
NA	TRBV2	NA	TRBJ2-1	CAREDSYNEQFF	TGTGCCAGAGAAGACTCCTACAATGAGCAGTTCTTC
NA	TRBV4-1	NA	TRBJ2-1	CASSHGAPGGNEQFF	TGCGCCAGCAGTCACGGGGCTCCGGGCGGGAATGAGCAGTTCTTC
NA	TRBV27	NA	TRBJ2-4	CASSPQGVQRFDIQYF	TGTGCCAGCAGTCCACAGGGTGTCCAACGGTTTGACATTCAGTACTTC
NA	TRBV5-6	NA	TRBJ1-6	CASSLWLSSYNSPLHF	TGTGCCAGCAGCTTGTGGCTCAGCTCCTATAATTCACCCCTCCACTTT
NA	TRBV28	TRBD2	TRBJ2-1	CASSTQREVPYNEQFF	TGTGCCAGCAGTACCCAGCGGGAGGTCCCCTACAATGAGCAGTTCTTC
NA	TRBV5-1	TRBD1	TRBJ2-7	CASSLGTGYEQYF	TGCGCCAGCAGCTTGGGGACAGGCTACGAGCAGTACTTC
NA	TRBV5-8	TRBD2	TRBJ2-1	CASSLNSGSFNEQFF	TGTGCCAGCAGCTTGAATAGCGGGAGTTTTAATGAGCAGTTCTTC
NA	TRBV11-1	TRBD1	TRBJ1-2	CASSFTGGDLYGYTF	TGTGCCAGCAGCTTTACAGGGGGCGATCTCTATGGCTACACCTTC
once	TRBV5-4	NA	TRBJ1-2	CASSLGQSNYGYTF	TGTGCCAGCAGCTTGGGGCAGTCTAACTATGGCTACACCTTC
NA	TRBV11-2	TRBD1	TRBJ1-5	CASSPGTGTFEPQHF	TGTGCCAGCAGCCCCGGGACAGGGACTTTTGAGCCCCAGCATTTT
NA	TRBV6-1	TRBD1	TRBJ1-3	CASSVDRVSGNTIYF	TGTGCCAGCAGTGTCGACAGGGTTTCTGGAAACACCATATATTTT
NA	TRBV29-1	TRBD2	TRBJ2-7	CSVEISGASGYSYEQYF	TGCAGCGTTGAGATAAGTGGGGCTAGCGGGTACTCCTACGAGCAGTACTTC
once	TRBV7-6	TRBD1	TRBJ2-7	CASSFDRAYEQYF	TGTGCCAGCAGCTTTGACAGGGCATACGAGCAGTACTTC
NA	TRBV2	NA	TRBJ2-7	CASSESSARVYEQYF	TGTGCCAGCAGTGAGTCTTCGGCTAGGGTCTACGAGCAGTACTTC
NA	TRBV28	NA	TRBJ2-1	CASSYRPDNEQFF	TGTGCCAGCAGTTACCGACCGGACAATGAGCAGTTCTTC
once	TRBV27	NA	TRBJ2-7	CASSLSPGDLYEQYF	TGTGCCAGCAGTTTATCCCCAGGGGACCTCTACGAGCAGTACTTC
NA	TRBV6-5	NA	TRBJ2-7	CASSYAPSYEQYF	TGTGCCAGCAGTTACGCGCCGTCCTACGAGCAGTACTTC
NA	TRBV30	NA	TRBJ2-7	CAWKDDGPHYEQYF	TGTGCCTGGAAGGACGACGGCCCTCACTACGAGCAGTACTTC